A selection of T cell receptor beta chains follows, all from one sample in a study of OX40 agonist ivuxolimab in advanced cancers. Repertoires were generated with immunoSEQ multiplex PCR, while TCRdb's copy carries only in-frame clones and drops some. In the table there are about 51,000 clones, approximately 80% of which are singletons. The starting material was CD4+ or CD8+ T cells sorted from blood, obtained in a trial of the OX40 agonist ivuxolimab. These receptor sequences come from an adult with an advanced solid tumor such as melanoma, head and neck, liver or kidney cancer. Both conserved end residues are part of each CDR3. D genes are given only for firm matches. Size is omitted from some rows. Given values are once, few, many or a class for expanded clones.

NA,NA,TRBV28,TRBJ1-5,TGTGCCAGCCGGGTCCTCGGGGGACAGCCCCAGCATTTT,CASRVLGGQPQHF
TRBD2,once,TRBV7-9,TRBJ2-3,TGTGCCAGCAGCTTGGCGGGACTAGAGAATGCAGATACGCAGTATTTT,CASSLAGLENADTQYF
TRBD1,medium-sized,TRBV30,TRBJ1-1,TGTGCCTGGTCCCCAGGGGGCACTGAAGCTTTCTTT,CAWSPGGTEAFF
NA,many,TRBV5-5,TRBJ2-6,TGTGCCAGCAGCTCCGGGACGGAAAGCTCTGGGGCCAACGTCCTGACTTTC,CASSSGTESSGANVLTF
TRBD1,once,TRBV28,TRBJ1-4,TGTGCCAGCAGTTTAGATAGTTCAGGGGGCCATAATGAAAAACTGTTTTTT,CASSLDSSGGHNEKLFF
NA,once,TRBV4-3,TRBJ2-1,TGCGCCAGCAGCCAAGAGATCCCCACCAGCTCCTACAATGAGCAGTTCTTC,CASSQEIPTSSYNEQFF
NA,NA,TRBV7-2,TRBJ2-7,TGTGCCAGCACAGAGGGCAGAACTACCTACGAGCAGTACTTC,CASTEGRTTYEQYF
NA,once,TRBV6-1,TRBJ2-7,TGTGCCAGCAGTGAAGTTGGGGGTTCCTACGAGCAGTACTTC,CASSEVGGSYEQYF
NA,NA,TRBV14,TRBJ2-1,TGTGCCAGCAGCCCTAATCATCTTTTGTACAATGAGCAGTTCTTC,CASSPNHLLYNEQFF
NA,NA,TRBV7-9,TRBJ1-2,TGTGCCAGCATGGGGACCGATACTAACTATGGCTACACCTTC,CASMGTDTNYGYTF
NA,NA,TRBV28,TRBJ2-2,TGTGCCAGCAGTTTACGTATTGAGGAGACGAACACCGGGGAGCTGTTTTTT,CASSLRIEETNTGELFF
NA,NA,TRBV19,TRBJ2-7,TGTGCCAGTAGTATAGAGATATCCTACGAGCAGTACTTC,CASSIEISYEQYF
NA,NA,TRBV7-6,TRBJ2-7,TGTGCCAGCAGCCGAAGTTGGGGGGCGAGGCACGAGCAGTACTTC,CASSRSWGARHEQYF
TRBD1,NA,TRBV6-4,TRBJ1-1,TGTGCCAGCAGTGACTCGGGACAGGGTAGGGCTTTCTTT,CASSDSGQGRAFF
NA,NA,TRBV27,TRBJ2-1,TGTGCCATCCAAAGCTCCTACAATGAGCAGTTCTTC,CAIQSSYNEQFF
TRBD2,NA,TRBV30,TRBJ2-3,TGTGCCTGGAGTCCGTGGACTAGCTCCACAGATACGCAGTATTTT,CAWSPWTSSTDTQYF
NA,NA,TRBV7-2,TRBJ2-2,TGTGCCAGCAGCTTGGACACCTACACCGGGGAGCTGTTTTTT,CASSLDTYTGELFF
NA,NA,TRBV9,TRBJ2-2,TGTGCCAGCAGACCCGGAGGTGGTACCGGGGAGCTGTTTTTT,CASRPGGGTGELFF
NA,NA,TRBV6-5,TRBJ1-5,TGTGCCAGCAGCTACGGGGTCAGCAATCAGCCCCAGCATTTT,CASSYGVSNQPQHF
NA,NA,TRBV29-1,TRBJ1-2,TGCAGCGTTGTTACGGGGATGGACTATGGCTACACCTTC,CSVVTGMDYGYTF
NA,NA,TRBV4-3,TRBJ2-7,TGCGCCAGCAGCCCATCAAGGGGTATCTACGAGCAGTACTTC,CASSPSRGIYEQYF
TRBD2,NA,TRBV9,TRBJ2-5,TGTGCCAGCAGCGAGGAGGGGCGGGGGGACCCCCAGTACTTC,CASSEEGRGDPQYF
NA,NA,TRBV5-1,TRBJ1-1,TGCGCCAGCAGCTTGGAGTGGCTGGGAGGTGGTGAAGCTTTCTTT,CASSLEWLGGGEAFF
NA,NA,TRBV11-1,TRBJ2-7,TGTGCCAGCACCTTCCTACCGGGACCGACTTACGAGCAGTACTTC,CASTFLPGPTYEQYF
NA,once,TRBV4-1,TRBJ2-7,TGCGCCAGCAGCCAAGCCGACTTGGGCGAGCAGTACTTC,CASSQADLGEQYF
NA,NA,TRBV6-1,TRBJ2-1,TGTGCCAGCAGTGAAGGAGTCGCCGCCGGCTACAATGAGCAGTTCTTC,CASSEGVAAGYNEQFF
TRBD1,many,TRBV5-1,TRBJ2-7,TGCGCCAGCAGCTGGGACAGGAACTACGAGCAGTACTTC,CASSWDRNYEQYF
TRBD1,once,TRBV9,TRBJ2-5,TGTGCCAGCAGCGTAGGTTTGGCAGGGGGAATCCAAGAGACCCAGTACTTC,CASSVGLAGGIQETQYF
TRBD2,NA,TRBV15,TRBJ2-2,TGTGCCACAAGACCTAGCGGGGGTTTCACCGGGGAGCTGTTTTTT,CATRPSGGFTGELFF
NA,NA,TRBV28,TRBJ2-3,TGTGCCAGCAGTTCCCGACTCAATCCAGATACGCAGTATTTT,CASSSRLNPDTQYF
NA,NA,TRBV11-2,TRBJ1-1,TGTGCCAGCAGCTCTACGACAGGATACTACACTGAAGCTTTCTTT,CASSSTTGYYTEAFF
NA,NA,TRBV21-1,TRBJ1-2,TGTGCCAGCAGCAAAGCGGAACCATATGGCTACACCTTC,CASSKAEPYGYTF
NA,NA,TRBV6-6,TRBJ2-7,TGTGCCAGCGGGGACTTAACCTACGAGCAGTACTTC,CASGDLTYEQYF
NA,once,TRBV5-1,TRBJ1-1,TGCGCCAGCAGGGGGACCGAAGCTTTCTTT,CASRGTEAFF
TRBD1,NA,TRBV27,TRBJ1-1,TGTGCCAGCAGCCTCGGACAGGGAGGATCAGCTTTCTTT,CASSLGQGGSAFF
TRBD1,NA,TRBV27,TRBJ2-1,TGTGCCAGCAGTTTTGGGACAGTAGACAATGAGCAGTTCTTC,CASSFGTVDNEQFF
TRBD2,NA,TRBV4-2,TRBJ2-2,TGTGCCAGCAGCCAGAACCTAGCGGGAGGGCCTGTCGGGGAGCTGTTTTTT,CASSQNLAGGPVGELFF
NA,NA,TRBV5-4,TRBJ2-7,TGTGCCAGCAGCGCCGGACAGGGTGGATCGGGACTATCCTACGAGCAGTACTTC,CASSAGQGGSGLSYEQYF
TRBD2,NA,TRBV19,TRBJ2-3,TGTGCCAGTAGTCTCGACCCACTAGCGGGTGTTACAGATACGCAGTATTTT,CASSLDPLAGVTDTQYF
NA,NA,TRBV5-1,TRBJ2-3,TGCGCCAGCAGCCCGGGGGACAGCCTTTACACAGATACGCAGTATTTT,CASSPGDSLYTDTQYF
NA,NA,TRBV9,TRBJ2-7,TGTGCCAGCAGCGTAGCCGGGACCGGCTACGAGCAGTACTTC,CASSVAGTGYEQYF
TRBD1,NA,TRBV30,TRBJ2-3,TGTGCCTCGACAGGGGGCCTAGGCACAGATACGCAGTATTTT,CASTGGLGTDTQYF